The 27 T cell receptor beta chains below were found in one sample sequenced in a study of identical twins. A single record per CDR3 protein comes from TCRdb applying MiXCR to the 5' RACE reads. The sample records approximately 600,000 distinct CDR3 sequences, nearly 10% being singletons. The sample was also reused in another study, on yellow fever vaccine responses in identical twins.

The source material was PBMCs. These receptors all come from a woman in her late teens or twenties in good health.

The chain's CDR3 is CASSPSDSGYEQYF. The DNA for the CDR3 is TGTGCCAGCAGCCCCTCGGACTCAGGCTACGAGCAGTACTTC. This chain uses TRBV7-2 with TRBJ2-7; D might be TRBD2 (5 bases). CDR1 SGHTA and CDR2 FQGNSA come from the germline V gene. V was trimmed by 5 bases and J by 3 bases, leaving 14 bases between them. The CDR3 spans 14 residues.

With respect to this clonotype: Since a much larger clone is just one base distant, this may be a read error. Since the CDR3 does not end with the conserved phenylalanine or tryptophan, this likely comes from a read error. The V gene is TRBV7-9, the J gene TRBJ2-7; TRBD1 agrees at 7 bases. The CDR3 covers 13 residues. J gave up 2 bases and V 5 bases, and 3 bases lay outside the gene matches. CDR1 SEHNR and CDR2 FQNEAQ come from the germline V gene (reference sequence). For the CDR3, the DNA is TGTGCCAGCAGCAGGGGACAGCCCTACGAGCAGTACTCC. This codes for CASSRGQPYEQYS.

This rearrangement joins TRBV5-4 to TRBJ2-5, with a weak D call TRBD1 (5 bases). The CDR3 spans 15 residues. V dropped 0 bases and J dropped 2 bases, with 11 bases sitting between them. The germline V gene has CDR1 SGHNT and CDR2 YYREEE (reference sequence). DNA for the CDR3: TGTGCCAGCAGCTTGGGGGGCCAGAGGCAAGAGACCCAGTACTTC. It yields the protein CASSLGGQRQETQYF.

The chain employs TRBV2 and TRBJ1-1, with 7 bases matching TRBD1. Germline CDR1 reads SNHLY; CDR2 reads FYNNEI. V dropped 6 bases and J dropped 6; count of bases not matched to a gene: 10. The CDR3 sequence is 14 residues long. CDR3 sequence reads: CASSVRGGHPEAFF. The CDR3 nucleotides are TGTGCCAGCAGCGTCAGGGGGGGGCATCCTGAAGCTTTCTTT.

The rearrangement links TRBV19 to TRBJ2-7; TRBD1 might be the D (6 bases). The germline V and J ends were trimmed by 3 bases and 2 bases, with 14 bases remaining between them. Germline V CDR1 and CDR2: LNHDA, SQIVND (reference sequence). This CDR3 has 15 amino acids. CDR3 coding DNA: TGTGCCAGTAGTATCGTGAGCGGACAGACCTACGAGCAGTACTTC. This sequence encodes CASSIVSGQTYEQYF.

Many counts were recorded for this clonotype. The genes are TRBV6-5 and TRBJ2-7; D remains ambiguous. Per the germline V gene, CDR1 is MNHEY and CDR2 is SVGAGI. This CDR3 is built from 14 residues. V was shortened by 2 bases and J by 2 bases, with 10 bases between the two germline ends. The CDR3 here is CASSYGLSAYEQYF. Written as DNA, the CDR3 is TGTGCCAGCAGTTACGGCCTCTCGGCCTACGAGCAGTACTTC.

In its sample, this clonotype was seen a few times. The chain joins TRBV2 to TRBJ1-1; a possible D gene is TRBD1 (5 bases). V gave up 0 bases and J gave up 1 base, with 9 bases separating them. Germline V gene data show CDR1 as SNHLY and CDR2 as FYNNEI. The CDR3 contains 15 residues. The CDR3 here is CASSEAPGRNTEAFF. CDR3 in DNA: TGTGCCAGCAGTGAAGCCCCAGGGAGGAACACTGAAGCTTTCTTT.

The chain joins TRBV6-5 to TRBJ2-1; D possibly corresponds to TRBD2 (6 bases). CDR3 length equals 14 residues. V gave up 8 bases and J gave up 12 bases, with 23 bases separating them. CDR1 is MNHEY and CDR2 is SVGAGI in the germline V gene. The DNA for the CDR3 is TGTGCCAGCTTACTAGCCTCGGCAATGGGGCGGCAGTTCTTC. Translation gives CASLLASAMGRQFF.

The chain has TRBV2 and TRBJ2-2; perhaps D is TRBD1 or TRBD2 (5 bases each). The germline V gene encodes CDR1 SNHLY and CDR2 FYNNEI. The V end lost 6 bases, the J end lost 4 bases, and 12 bases lay between the germline ends. The CDR3 contains 14 residues. In DNA form, the CDR3 reads TGTGCCAGCAGGGGGGATTTTGCCACCGGGGAGCTGTTTTTT. This gives the protein CASRGDFATGELFF.

CDR3 in amino acids: CSARWASGDNEQFF. Here the CDR3 DNA reads TGCAGTGCTCGGTGGGCTAGCGGAGACAATGAGCAGTTCTTC. This chain uses TRBV20-1 with TRBJ2-1; TRBD2 aligns across 7 bases. V trimming: 5 bases; J trimming: 5 bases; junction bases outside the gene matches: 9. Looked up from germline, CDR1 is DFQATT and CDR2 is SNEGSKA (reference sequence). The CDR3 contains 14 residues.

This chain joins TRBV7-9 and TRBJ2-2; D perhaps matches TRBD2 (6 bases). Germline V gives CDR1 SEHNR, CDR2 FQNEAQ (reference sequence). Trimming removed 5 bases from V and 1 base from J, with 11 bases in between. The CDR3 length is 15 residues. CDR3 region: CASSLGLRNTGELFF. CDR3 nucleotide sequence: TGTGCCAGCAGCCTAGGACTAAGGAACACCGGGGAGCTGTTTTTT.

This clonotype has a handful of counts. J is TRBJ2-3 and V is TRBV4-3; 7 positions match TRBD2. The germline CDR1 and CDR2 sequences are LGHNA and YSLEER. The J segment lost 3 bases and the V segment lost 0 bases, leaving 12 bases of the junction unmatched. This CDR3 has 18 amino acids. CDR3 sequence (DNA): TGCGCCAGCAGCCAAGATCTCGGGGCTAGCGGAGGGACAGATACGCAGTATTTT. This translates into CASSQDLGASGGTDTQYF.

This clonotype was picked up many times. The chain carries TRBV12-3 or TRBV12-4 and TRBJ1-6; TRBD1 is a possible D gene (5 bases). This CDR3 has 15 residues. The V gene lost 1 base and the J gene lost 8 bases, with 12 bases spanning the gap. The chain's CDR3 is CASSLVAGLYSPLHF. CDR3 DNA sequence: TGTGCCAGCAGTTTAGTGGCAGGGCTGTATTCACCCCTCCACTTT.

The chain has TRBV5-1 and TRBJ2-2, with TRBD1 matching 11 bases. The CDR3 runs to 14 residues. The germline CDR1 and CDR2 sequences are SGHRS and YFSETQ. V dropped 6 bases and J dropped 6; count of bases not matched to a gene: 4. The CDR3 DNA is TGCGCCAGCAACGGACAGGGGGCAGCCGGGGAGCTGTTTTTT. Amino acids: CASNGQGAAGELFF.

This clonotype was detected only a few times. The chain has TRBV29-1 and TRBJ2-2; unclear D gene. CDR1 is SQVTM, CDR2 ANQGSEA, per germline. This CDR3 spans 15 amino acids. V lost 3 bases and J lost 6, with 17 bases in between. In DNA form, the CDR3 reads TGCAGCGTTGAGTACCCGTTGGGTCCACCCGGGGAGCTGTTTTTT. This gives the protein CSVEYPLGPPGELFF.

At least ten counts were recorded for this clonotype. CDR3 nucleotides: TGTGCCAGCACCCCCGGGACAGGGGCGAGGGGCACAGATACGCAGTATTTT. Protein sequence: CASTPGTGARGTDTQYF. This chain connects TRBV28 to TRBJ2-3; TRBD1 aligns across 10 bases. CDR1 is MDHEN and CDR2 is SYDVKM in the germline V gene. This CDR3 has 17 amino acids. V was clipped by 7 bases and J by 1 base; unmatched bases: 11.

This clonotype occurred many times. The chain employs TRBV5-1 and TRBJ2-5; TRBD2 might be the D (6 bases). V shed 4 bases and J shed 2 bases, with 12 bases lying between them. Germline CDR1 is SGHRS and CDR2 is YFSETQ. CDR3 length equals 14 residues. In DNA, the CDR3 is TGCGCCAGCAGCCCCGTCGCGGGGCAAGAGACCCAGTACTTC. It codes for CASSPVAGQETQYF.

This clonotype was counted a few times. The V gene is TRBV30, the J gene TRBJ2-7; D tentatively reads TRBD1 or TRBD2 (5 bases each). The length of the CDR3 is 13 residues. V dropped 4 bases and J dropped 7 bases, with 17 bases sitting between them. Germline loops: CDR1 GTSNPN, CDR2 SVGIG (reference sequence). The CDR3 region is CAWNRDGYYEQYF. The CDR3 DNA follows: TGTGCCTGGAACCGGGACGGCTATTATGAGCAGTACTTC.

The table lists this clonotype with many counts. The chain employs TRBV5-5 and TRBJ2-1; D not resolved. V dropped 0 bases and J dropped 12 bases, with 10 bases sitting between them. The germline CDR1 and CDR2 sequences are SGHKS and YYEKEE (reference sequence). The CDR3 extends over 12 amino acids. The CDR3, as DNA: TGTGCCAGCAGCTTGGAGTCATTTAGGCAGTTCTTC. Its translation: CASSLESFRQFF.

This clonotype was observed a single time. This chain uses TRBV2 with TRBJ2-4; maybe TRBD1 (6 bases). CDR1 is SNHLY, CDR2 FYNNEI, per germline. The CDR3 runs 16 residues. Trimming removed 5 bases at V and 1 base at J, with 15 bases between. CDR3 loop: CASSLGHTGAKNIQYF. The CDR3 nucleotides are TGTGCCAGCAGTTTGGGACACACTGGGGCCAAAAACATTCAGTACTTC.

The chain has TRBV20-1 and TRBJ2-1, with D unclear. The CDR3 totals 13 residues. Germline CDR1 is DFQATT and CDR2 is SNEGSKA (reference sequence). V lost 8 bases and J 5 bases, leaving 16 bases between the germline ends. The CDR3, as DNA: TGCAGTTCCGCCCATTATCGGGACAATGAGCAGTTCTTC. It encodes CSSAHYRDNEQFF.

The chain uses TRBV6-2 or TRBV6-3 and TRBJ2-2; D might be TRBD1 (6 bases). The CDR3 is made up of 16 amino acids. CDR1 and CDR2 (germline): MNHEY, SVGEGT. The V end lost 2 bases, the J end lost 6 bases, and 16 bases lay between the germline ends. The CDR3, as DNA: TGTGCCAGCAGTTACAGGGGGAAGACAGGCGCCGGGGAGCTGTTTTTT. It yields the protein CASSYRGKTGAGELFF.

This chain connects TRBV20-1 to TRBJ2-5; TRBD1 aligns across 7 bases. From germline, CDR1 is DFQATT and CDR2 SNEGSKA (reference sequence). V trimming: 2 bases; J trimming: 10 bases; junction bases outside the gene matches: 13. The CDR3 contains 14 residues. The CDR3, as DNA: TGCAGTGCTAGAACCCACCTGGACAGGTCCCGCCAGTACTTC. It encodes CSARTHLDRSRQYF.

The rearrangement uses TRBV19 and TRBJ2-5; the D is unclear. The germline V gene encodes CDR1 LNHDA and CDR2 SQIVND (reference sequence). CDR3 length equals 12 residues. The V and J ends lost 5 bases and 5 bases respectively, with 9 bases between them. The CDR3 reads CASSPSAETQYF. Written as DNA, the CDR3 is TGTGCCAGTAGTCCGAGCGCGGAGACCCAGTACTTC. The full variable domain, in which reference TRBV19 and TRBJ2-5 provide the parts outside the CDR3, is DGGITQSPKYLFRKEGQNVTLSCEQNLNHDAMYWYRQDPGQGLRLIYYSQIVNDFQKGDIAEGYSVSREKKESFPLTVTSAQKNPTAFYLCASSPSAETQYFGPGTRLLVL.

This clonotype was counted between two and nine times. The V and J genes are TRBV30 and TRBJ2-2; D unclear. This CDR3 is 13 amino acids long. The V gene's germline CDR1 is GTSNPN and CDR2 SVGIG (reference sequence). Deletions cut 1 base from V and 3 bases from J, with 6 bases between. CDR3: CAWSGQYTGELFF. The CDR3 DNA reads TGTGCCTGGAGTGGGCAGTACACCGGGGAGCTGTTTTTT.

The V and J genes are TRBV9 and TRBJ2-1, with TRBD1 identical over 8 bases. Trimming took 6 bases from V and 7 from J; bases not matched to a gene: 9. This CDR3 is built from 14 residues. The V gene's germline CDR1 is SGDLS and CDR2 YYNGEE. CDR3 protein: CASTLGNRGNEQFF. Written as DNA, the CDR3 is TGTGCCAGCACCCTAGGGAACAGGGGGAATGAGCAGTTCTTC. The complete variable domain, with remaining parts taken from reference TRBV9 and TRBJ2-1, reads DSGVTQTPKHLITATGQRVTLRCSPRSGDLSVYWYQQSLDQGLQFLIQYYNGEERAKGNILERFSAQQFPDLHSELNLSSLELGDSALYFCASTLGNRGNEQFFGPGTRLTVL.

The genes are TRBV5-1 and TRBJ2-7, with 8 bases that match TRBD2. Per germline, CDR1 SGHRS and CDR2 YFSETQ. The CDR3 sequence is 18 residues long. The trim removed 4 bases at V and 3 bases at J, leaving 18 bases unmatched. CDR3 loop: CASSMAGGGAGANYEQYF. As DNA, the CDR3 is TGCGCCAGCAGCATGGCGGGGGGCGGCGCGGGGGCCAACTACGAGCAGTACTTC.